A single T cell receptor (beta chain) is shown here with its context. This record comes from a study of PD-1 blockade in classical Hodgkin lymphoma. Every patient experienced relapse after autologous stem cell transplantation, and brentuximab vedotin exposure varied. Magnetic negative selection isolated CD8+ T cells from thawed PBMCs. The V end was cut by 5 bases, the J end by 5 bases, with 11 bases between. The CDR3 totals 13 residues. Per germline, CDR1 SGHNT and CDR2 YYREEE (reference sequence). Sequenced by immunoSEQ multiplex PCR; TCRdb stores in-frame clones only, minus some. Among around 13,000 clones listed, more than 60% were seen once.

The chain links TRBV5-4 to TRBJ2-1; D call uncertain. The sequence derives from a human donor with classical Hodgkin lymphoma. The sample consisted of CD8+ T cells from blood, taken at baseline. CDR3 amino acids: CASSLDFNNEQFF. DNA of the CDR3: TGTGCCAGCAGTTTAGACTTCAACAATGAGCAGTTCTTC.